This TCR beta chain was profiled in a study of T-cell memory formation after mild COVID-19. A 5'RACE reaction primed in the constant segment made cDNA libraries of TCR alpha and TCR beta, and these carried sample barcodes and UMIs. MiXCR, applied by TCRdb to the 5' RACE reads, yields one record per CDR3 protein. The sample includes 300,000 to 400,000 distinct CDR3 sequences, about 16% of them seen just once. About this clonotype: The antigen remains unidentified.

V lost 6 bases, J lost 8 bases, and 11 bases lay in between. The CDR3 extends over 12 amino acids. Germline values: CDR1 SGHTA, CDR2 FQGNSA. Whole-study results and caveats: Detection of some responders pre-infection suggested pre-existing cross-reactive memory T cells participated. Mainly in CM and EM were contracting CD4+ clones; CD8+ were in EMRA. Among clones contracting day 15 to 85, CD4/CD8 was balanced, whereas later expanders leaned CD4+.

The chain recombines TRBV7-2 with TRBJ2-4; the D is unclear. Specimen: PBMCs or a T cell subset sorted from them (not recorded which). The receptor's source is a man between 18 and 29 years old who had mild COVID-19 (a few samples of this study predate the infection). Cell type and time point are not known. CDR3 in amino acids: CASRRSSDIQYF. The CDR3 nucleotides are TGTGCCAGCAGACGGTCGTCGGACATTCAGTACTTC.